Following are 23 T cell receptor beta chains from one sample sequenced in a study of cytomegalovirus exposure and HLA in healthy donors. PCR amplification relied on 60 Vbeta primers (plus 13 Jbeta primers). The protocol was immunoSEQ multiplex PCR, while the TCRdb copy is restricted to in-frame clones and leaves out a portion. The sample shows about 130,000 clones, about 73% of them seen only once. The specimen was PBMCs. Receptors were obtained from a human donor in good health.

This clone was detected only once. The rearrangement links TRBV21-1 to TRBJ2-1; TRBD1 reflects the table's D call only, with no check against the DNA. TRBV21-1 has pseudogene status. CDR3 size: 16 residues. The CDR3 nucleotides read TGTGCCAGCAGCATTGGCAGGGGAAGCTCCTACAATGAGCAGTTCTTC. It specifies CASSIGRGSSYNEQFF.

For this clone: One junction end disagrees with the germline gene, perhaps due to a read error. The chain is built from TRBV7-7 and TRBJ2-7; 12 positions agree with TRBD2. Germline CDR1 SSHAT, CDR2 FNYEAQ (reference sequence). This CDR3 comprises 17 residues. The CDR3 here is CASSPSPGLAGSYEQYF. In DNA, the CDR3 is TGTGCTAGCAGCCCCAGCCCCGGACTAGCGGGGTCCTACGAGCAGTACTTC.

The chain combines TRBV27 with TRBJ2-7; TRBD1 matches at 7 bases. V shed 8 bases and J 2 bases; nucleotides not matched to a gene: 12. Germline CDR1 MNHEY, CDR2 SMNVEV (reference sequence). The CDR3 covers 15 residues. The CDR3 loop reads CASGRSGTVTYEQYF. CDR3 DNA: TGTGCCAGCGGCCGTTCCGGGACAGTGACCTACGAGCAGTACTTC.

In nucleotides, the CDR3 is TGTGCCAGTAGTATAGGCCCTGAGGCGGGAAACTATGGCTACACCTTC. This encodes CASSIGPEAGNYGYTF. The chain carries TRBV19 and TRBJ1-2; D ambiguous. The V end lost 1 base, the J end lost 2 bases, and 14 bases lay between the germline ends. The CDR3 extends over 16 amino acids. Germline-derived CDR1 and CDR2 are LNHDA and SQIVND (reference sequence). Together with reference TRBV19 and TRBJ1-2, the CDR3 gives the full variable domain: DGGITQSPKYLFRKEGQNVTLSCEQNLNHDAMYWYRQDPGQGLRLIYYSQIVNDFQKGDIAEGYSVSREKKESFPLTVTSAQKNPTAFYLCASSIGPEAGNYGYTFGSGTRLTVV.

V is TRBV4-1 and J is TRBJ1-3; TRBD1 is a possible D gene (5 bases). V was trimmed by 4 bases and J by 2 bases, leaving 18 bases between them. This CDR3 has 17 amino acids. CDR1 and CDR2 (germline): MGHRA, YSYEKL. The chain's CDR3 is CASSPQTVGGAGNTIYF. As DNA, the CDR3 is TGCGCCAGCAGCCCACAAACCGTTGGAGGGGCTGGAAACACCATATATTTT.

In its sample, this clone was seen a few times. The rearrangement uses TRBV6-1 and TRBJ1-5; TRBD1 aligns across 10 bases. This CDR3 spans 18 amino acids. Unmatched junction bases numbered 7, after V lost 0 bases and J lost 2 bases. The germline gives CDR1 MNHNS, CDR2 SASEGT. Here the CDR3 DNA reads TGTGCCAGCAGTGAAGCGAGGGACAGGGGTTTTGGCAATCAGCCCCAGCATTTT. This codes for CASSEARDRGFGNQPQHF.

The CDR3 sequence is CASTQGNDDQPQHF. In nucleotides, the CDR3 is TGTGCCAGCACCCAGGGGAATGATGATCAGCCCCAGCATTTT. The chain has TRBV25-1 and TRBJ1-5, with TRBD1 as a possible D gene (6 bases). Germline V gene data show CDR1 as MGHDK and CDR2 as SYGVNS. V shed 7 bases and J shed 5 bases, with 15 bases lying between them. The CDR3 contains 14 residues.

This clone showed up just a few times. The genes are TRBV7-2 and TRBJ1-1; tentatively, D is TRBD1 (6 bases). This CDR3 has 12 amino acids. Trimming left V 2 bases short and J 7 bases short, with 8 bases between. Per germline, CDR1 SGHTA and CDR2 FQGNSA. CDR3 sequence (DNA): TGTGCCAGCAGCTTATGGACAGTTGAAGCTTTCTTT. Its protein is CASSLWTVEAFF.

The J gene is TRBJ2-1, the V gene TRBV29-1, with D possibly TRBD1 on 6 matching bases. The CDR3 length is 12 residues. Trimming shortened V by 6 bases and J by 7 bases, and 13 bases separated the two germline ends. Per germline, CDR1 SQVTM and CDR2 ANQGSEA. The CDR3 spells CSVFRGGNEQFF. The CDR3, as DNA: TGCAGCGTCTTCAGGGGTGGGAATGAGCAGTTCTTC.

V and J are TRBV7-2 and TRBJ2-7, with unresolved D. The ends were cut back, 1 base at V and 1 base at J, with 8 bases in the middle. The germline CDR1 and CDR2 sequences are SGHTA and FQGNSA. The CDR3 totals 14 residues. In DNA form, the CDR3 reads TGTGCCAGCAGCTTAGATGTTTCTTCCTACGAGCAGTACTTC. It translates to CASSLDVSSYEQYF.

The chain couples TRBV11-2 to TRBJ1-2; weak D call: TRBD1 (5 bases). CDR1 is SGHAT, CDR2 FQNNGV, per germline. CDR3 length equals 12 residues. The V gene lost 8 bases and the J gene lost 5 bases, with 12 bases spanning the gap. CDR3 sequence reads: CASSAGRYGYTF. In DNA, the CDR3 is TGTGCCAGCTCTGCAGGGAGGTATGGCTACACCTTC.

This sequence joins TRBV29-1 and TRBJ2-1; TRBD2 might be the D (5 bases). Germline CDR1 reads SQVTM; CDR2 reads ANQGSEA. The CDR3 length is 12 residues. V was trimmed by 3 bases and J by 4 bases, leaving 7 bases between them. CDR3 protein: CSVEGDYNEQFF. The CDR3 bases are TGCAGCGTTGAGGGAGATTACAATGAGCAGTTCTTC.

The genes are TRBV30 and TRBJ1-1; D ambiguous. This CDR3 has 15 residues. Trimming cost V 0 bases and J 1 base, with 12 bases left between them. CDR1 is GTSNPN, CDR2 SVGIG, per germline (reference sequence). CDR3 DNA sequence: TGTGCCTGGAGTGTATCAAACCGAGAGAACACTGAAGCTTTCTTT. It encodes CAWSVSNRENTEAFF. Variable domain in full (rest from reference TRBV30 and TRBJ1-1): SQTIHQWPATLVQPVGSPLSLECTVEGTSNPNLYWYRQAAGRGLQLLFYSVGIGQISSEVPQNLSASRPQDRQFILSSKKLLLSDSGFYLCAWSVSNRENTEAFFGQGTRLTVV.

CDR3 nucleotides: TGTGCCAGTAGACAGGATTTATATCAGCCCCAGCATTTT. Translation gives CASRQDLYQPQHF. V gene TRBV19 combines with J gene TRBJ1-5, with a possible D match to TRBD1 (5 bases). Trimming cost V 6 bases and J 5 bases, with 11 bases left between them. This CDR3 is 13 amino acids long. Germline values: CDR1 LNHDA, CDR2 SQIVND (reference sequence).

Comment on this clone: Its ends do not fully match the called genes, so a read error is possible. The V and J genes are TRBV6-5 and TRBJ1-1, with TRBD1 matching over 7 bases. CDR1 and CDR2 (germline): MNHEY, SVGAGI. The CDR3 has 15 amino acids. The CDR3 region is CASSITGQVLTGAFF. For the CDR3, the DNA is TGTGCCAGCTCCATTACCGGACAGGTTCTAACTGGAGCTTTCTTT.

This clone was recorded a few times. The CDR3 coding sequence is TGCAGCGTTGGTATACAGGGCACTGGCTACACCTTC. Protein product: CSVGIQGTGYTF. The chain couples TRBV29-1 to TRBJ1-2; maybe TRBD1 (6 bases). Between the trimmed V and J ends, which lost 4 bases and 7 bases, there was a span of 13 bases. In germline, CDR1 is SQVTM, CDR2 ANQGSEA. The length of the CDR3 is 12 residues.

V usage is TRBV9 and J usage is TRBJ1-2, with a tentative D call TRBD1 (6 bases). V was pared by 2 bases and J by 6 bases, with 14 bases between. This CDR3 has 14 residues. Germline-derived CDR1 and CDR2 are SGDLS and YYNGEE. The CDR3 spells CASSVRDHRDGYTF. The CDR3 DNA follows: TGTGCCAGCAGCGTTCGTGATCACAGGGATGGCTACACCTTC.

This clone is medium-sized within its sample. The chain recombines TRBV5-1 with TRBJ2-5, with D possibly being TRBD2 (6 bases). Trimming took off 1 base at V and 1 base at J, with 11 bases between the two ends. Germline lookup yields CDR1 SGHRS and CDR2 YFSETQ. This CDR3 comprises 15 residues. The chain's CDR3 is CASSLLFGGQETQYF. CDR3 bases: TGCGCCAGCAGCTTGTTGTTCGGGGGCCAAGAGACCCAGTACTTC.

A word on this clone: Sequence at one end of the junction differs from germline and may be a read error. This chain links TRBV7-2 with TRBJ1-2; 10 bases map to TRBD1. Germline V gene data show CDR1 as SGHTA and CDR2 as FQGNSA. This CDR3 region has 14 residues. CDR3 nucleotide sequence: TGTGCCAGCACCTTACGACAGGGGGCACTCGGCTACACCTTC. Its protein is CASTLRQGALGYTF.

The gene calls are TRBV10-3 and TRBJ2-1, with 7 bases identical to TRBD2. This CDR3 comprises 15 residues. CDR1 and CDR2 (germline): ENHRY, SYGVKD. The trim removed 3 bases at V and 4 bases at J, leaving 6 bases unmatched. The CDR3 bases are TGTGCCATCAGTGATAGCCTAGCGGCTTACAATGAGCAGTTCTTC. Protein product: CAISDSLAAYNEQFF.

The chain employs TRBV7-9 and TRBJ1-1, with a possible D match to TRBD1 (6 bases). Germline values: CDR1 SEHNR, CDR2 FQNEAQ (reference sequence). The CDR3 totals 16 residues. V was cut by 1 base and J by 4 bases, with 16 bases left in between. CDR3 in amino acids: CASSLGTARVSTEAFF. The CDR3 nucleotides read TGTGCCAGCAGCTTAGGGACAGCGCGGGTGAGCACTGAAGCTTTCTTT.

The table lists this clone with a few counts. This chain links TRBV18 with TRBJ2-2; 7 positions agree with TRBD1. The CDR3 is 15 residues long. Germline-derived CDR1 and CDR2 are KGHSH and LQKENI. V trimming: 8 bases; J trimming: 0 bases; junction bases outside the gene matches: 6. As DNA, the CDR3 is TGTGCCAGCGCGAGCGGACAGGCGAACACCGGGGAGCTGTTTTTT. This translates into CASASGQANTGELFF.

The chain carries TRBV27 and TRBJ1-2; the match to TRBD1 covers 10 bases. CDR3 length equals 16 residues. CDR1 is MNHEY and CDR2 is SMNVEV in the germline V gene (reference sequence). After removal of 2 bases from V and 8 bases from J, the junction contained 11 bases not matched to a gene. The CDR3 sequence: CASSLTWDRGADGYTF. CDR3 in DNA: TGTGCCAGCAGTTTAACCTGGGACAGGGGCGCGGACGGCTACACCTTC.